A selection of T cell receptor beta chains follows, all from one sample in a study of T cell changes during pregnancy in multiple sclerosis. The protocol was immunoSEQ multiplex PCR, while the TCRdb copy is restricted to in-frame clones and leaves out a portion. The table has 60,000 to 90,000 clones, 85% to 95% seen once. Specimen: peripheral blood, collected after pregnancy. The receptors shown here come from a female donor in good health, enrolled as a control in a pregnancy study. CDR3s leave out the opening cysteine and the closing phenylalanine or tryptophan.

V,CDR3
TRBV6-1,ASRGHNYYEQY
TRBV7-2,ASSKAGIGETQY
TRBV19,ASSDRANTEAF
TRBV7-9,ASNGGTDTQY
TRBV7-9,ASSRTGQGHEQY
TRBV13,ASSRQGGGYGYT
TRBV6-4,ASKKQETDYGYT
TRBV6-5,ASSPSPPDTQY
TRBV5-1,ASSLASIVTGTGNNSPLH
TRBV5-1,ASSFAGTSGSHRETQY
TRBV19,ASSIPLDYGYT
TRBV7-7,ASSLSRGGPETQY
TRBV11-3,ASTTPLAGVPTDTQY
TRBV28,ASGEHSGANVLT
TRBV5-5,ASSFLGTGNQPQH
TRBV4-1,ASSQDRPGGSYEQY
TRBV27,ASSLGTGAGEKLF
TRBV5-5,ASSYKTGGTEAF
TRBV4-1,ASSPWTGTVHNEQF
TRBV4-2,ASSRSANNSPLH